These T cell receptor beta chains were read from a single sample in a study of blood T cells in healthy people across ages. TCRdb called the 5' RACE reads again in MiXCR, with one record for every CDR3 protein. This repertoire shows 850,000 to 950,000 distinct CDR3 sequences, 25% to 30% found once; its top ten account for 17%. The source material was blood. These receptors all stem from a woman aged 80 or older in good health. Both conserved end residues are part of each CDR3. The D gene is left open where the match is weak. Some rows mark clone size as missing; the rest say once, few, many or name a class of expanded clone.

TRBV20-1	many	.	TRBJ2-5	CSASPGGPRETQYF	TGCAGTGCCTCCCCCGGGGGGCCGCGTGAGACCCAGTACTTC
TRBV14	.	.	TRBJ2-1	CASSLGGLTNEQFF	TGTGCCAGCAGCCTAGGGGGACTCACTAATGAGCAGTTCTTC
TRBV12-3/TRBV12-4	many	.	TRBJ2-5	CASSFGDVGETQYF	TGTGCCAGCAGTTTTGGGGATGTGGGAGAGACCCAGTACTTC
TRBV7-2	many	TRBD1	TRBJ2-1	CASQTQTRGPYNEQFF	TGTGCCAGCCAAACCCAAACGAGGGGGCCATACAATGAGCAGTTCTTC
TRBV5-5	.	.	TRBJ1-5	CASSLAGVFSNQPQHF	TGTGCCAGCAGCTTGGCCGGGGTGTTTAGCAATCAGCCCCAGCATTTT
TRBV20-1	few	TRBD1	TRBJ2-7	CSAMTRGTGRGVEQYF	TGCAGTGCTATGACCCGAGGGACAGGGAGGGGAGTCGAGCAGTACTTC
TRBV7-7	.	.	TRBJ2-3	CASSSFPGASTDTQYF	TGTGCCAGCAGCTCGTTCCCGGGAGCTAGCACAGATACGCAGTATTTT
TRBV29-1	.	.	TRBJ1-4	CSVEEAPPGRGGEKLFF	TGCAGCGTTGAAGAAGCCCCTCCCGGCAGGGGAGGGGAAAAACTGTTTTTT
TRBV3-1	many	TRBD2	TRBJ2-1	CASSQENPGTIYNEQFF	TGTGCCAGCAGCCAAGAGAACCCCGGGACTATCTACAATGAGCAGTTCTTC
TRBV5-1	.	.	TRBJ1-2	CASSPWTVANYGYTF	TGCGCCAGCAGCCCGTGGACAGTAGCTAACTATGGCTACACCTTC
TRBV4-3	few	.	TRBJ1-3	CASSQDRSRNTIYF	TGCGCCAGCAGCCAAGATCGGTCAAGAAACACCATATATTTT